A selection of T cell receptor beta chains follows, all from one sample in a study of T cells in Graves' hyperthyroidism and ophthalmopathy. TCRdb fed the multiplex PCR reads into MiXCR, producing one record per CDR3 protein. In the table there are hundreds of thousands of distinct CDR3 sequences, over 15% of which are singletons. The sample taken for sequencing was blood. The receptors were sampled from a woman aged 18 to 35 with Graves' hyperthyroidism. The CDR3 runs from the conserved cysteine through the conserved F or W. D genes are given only for firm matches. Rows give clone size only sometimes, using once, few, many, or a class for an expanded clone.

clone_size	j_call	cdr3_length	v_call	d_call	cdr3_nt	cdr3_aa
many	TRBJ1-2	14	TRBV6-1	.	TGTGCCAGCAGTCAGTCGCGAAGTAACTATGGCTACACCTTC	CASSQSRSNYGYTF
.	TRBJ1-4	13	TRBV5-1	TRBD1	TGCGCCAGCGCCGAGGGGGCGCGGGAAAAACTGTTTTTT	CASAEGAREKLFF
.	TRBJ2-5	16	TRBV11-2	TRBD2	TGTGCCAGCACTGTGGGTAGCGGGGGGTGCCAAGAGACCCAGTACTTC	CASTVGSGGCQETQYF
many	TRBJ1-1	14	TRBV12-3/TRBV12-4	.	TGTGCCAGCAGTAGCCAGGGTGATCGCACTGAAGCTTTCTTT	CASSSQGDRTEAFF
.	TRBJ2-5	15	TRBV5-6	TRBD2	TGTGCCAGCAGCCGGGGGGCGGGAGGGGGAGAGACCCAGTACTTC	CASSRGAGGGETQYF
.	TRBJ2-3	14	TRBV10-3	TRBD2	TGTGCCATCAAGGCTAGCGGGGGTCAAGATACGCAGTATTTT	CAIKASGGQDTQYF
many	TRBJ2-3	13	TRBV20-1	.	TGCAGTGCTCCCGACGGGGGCACAGATACGCAGTATTTT	CSAPDGGTDTQYF
many	TRBJ2-7	15	TRBV28	.	TGTGCCAGCAGTCCCCTGGTGGGGGGCGCCTACGAGCAGTACTTC	CASSPLVGGAYEQYF
many	TRBJ1-5	16	TRBV6-2/TRBV6-3	.	TGTGCCAGCAGTTACGCGGGACCCTATAGCAATCAGCCCCAGCATTTT	CASSYAGPYSNQPQHF
many	TRBJ2-3	13	TRBV5-5	TRBD1	TGTGCCAGCAGCTGGACAGGGTCAGATACGCAGTATTTT	CASSWTGSDTQYF
few	TRBJ2-2	16	TRBV6-6	TRBD1	TGTGCCAGCAGTTACTTTGGACAGGGGGTGGCCGGGGAGCTGTTTTTT	CASSYFGQGVAGELFF
few	TRBJ2-6	16	TRBV5-1	.	TGCGCCAGCAGAGCGTCCGGAAACTCTGGGGCCAACGTCCTGACTTTC	CASRASGNSGANVLTF
many	TRBJ2-7	13	TRBV5-4	.	TGTGCCAGCAGCTTGGCCCTGCAGGGGGAGCAGTACTTC	CASSLALQGEQYF
.	TRBJ2-7	13	TRBV6-5	TRBD2	TGTGCCAGCAGTTATGCGGGGGACTACGAGCAGTACTTC	CASSYAGDYEQYF
few	TRBJ2-5	15	TRBV2	.	TGTGCCAGCAGTGCCCCAGACTTGGATGAAGAGACCCAGTACTTC	CASSAPDLDEETQYF
.	TRBJ1-4	17	TRBV2	.	TGTGCCAGCAGTCATGCTACAGGAGTAGCAACTAATGAAAAACTGTTTTTT	CASSHATGVATNEKLFF
many	TRBJ2-1	13	TRBV3-1	TRBD1	TGTGCCAGCAGCCGGGACAGGGGCTATGAGCAGTTCTTC	CASSRDRGYEQFF
few	TRBJ1-3	15	TRBV10-3	TRBD1	TGTGCCATCAGTGGACCAGGGGGCTCTGGAAACACCATATATTTT	CAISGPGGSGNTIYF
many	TRBJ2-3	14	TRBV11-3	TRBD2	TGTGCCAGCAGCACGGGGGGTACCACAGATACGCAGTATTTT	CASSTGGTTDTQYF
.	TRBJ2-5	15	TRBV12-3/TRBV12-4	.	TGTGCCAGAAGTCTCCCATTGGGGGCCCAAGGGACCCAGTACTTC	CARSLPLGAQGTQYF
.	TRBJ1-5	15	TRBV27	TRBD1	TGTGCCAGTTCGGACAGGCGGTATAGCAATCAGCCCCAGCATTTT	CASSDRRYSNQPQHF
few	TRBJ2-4	15	TRBV5-1	TRBD1	TGCGCCAGCAGCTTACGCCGGGACAGCTTTGACATTCAGTACTTC	CASSLRRDSFDIQYF
many	TRBJ1-1	15	TRBV6-1	.	TGTGCCAGCAGTTCCCTCTATAGGGGTAACACTGAAGCTTTCTTT	CASSSLYRGNTEAFF
many	TRBJ2-3	18	TRBV27	.	TGTGCCAGCACTCCGACTCGGGGTACGCTAATGGGCACAGATACGCAGTATTTT	CASTPTRGTLMGTDTQYF
many	TRBJ2-5	15	TRBV24-1	.	TGTGCCACCAGTGACGGATTGAGGCACCAAGAGACCCAGTACTTC	CATSDGLRHQETQYF
few	TRBJ2-7	17	TRBV6-1	TRBD2	TGTGCCAGCAGTCCCGGGACTAGCGGCTCCTTCCCACTCGAGCAGTACTTC	CASSPGTSGSFPLEQYF
few	TRBJ1-5	14	TRBV25-1	.	TGTGCCAGCAGTGACACAGGTAGCAATCAGCCCCAGCATTTT	CASSDTGSNQPQHF
.	TRBJ1-1	11	TRBV29-1	TRBD1	TGCAGCGCATTGACAGGGTGGGAAGCTTTCTTT	CSALTGWEAFF
many	TRBJ2-5	16	TRBV6-1	.	TGTGCCAGCAGGCCCATCGGGACTCGGTACCAAGAGACCCAGTACTTC	CASRPIGTRYQETQYF
few	TRBJ2-3	16	TRBV10-3	TRBD2	TGTGCCATCAGTGTGGTAGCGGGGGTAAGCACAGATACGCAGTATTTT	CAISVVAGVSTDTQYF
few	TRBJ1-2	14	TRBV7-8	.	TGTGCCAGCAGCATCCCGGGGGGGGGCTCTGGCTACACCTTC	CASSIPGGGSGYTF
many	TRBJ2-5	11	TRBV27	.	TGTGCCAGCGTGCATTTGGAGACCCAGTACTTC	CASVHLETQYF
few	TRBJ1-2	13	TRBV2	.	TGTGCCAGCAGCGAGAGACCTAACTATGGCTACACCTTC	CASSERPNYGYTF
many	TRBJ2-7	14	TRBV2	TRBD2	TGCGCCAGGAAAGGACTAGCGGACTCCTACGAGCAGTACTTC	CARKGLADSYEQYF
.	TRBJ1-5	16	TRBV19	.	TGTGCCAGTAGTCGGGGACGGGACACCATCCTTCGGCCCCAGCATTTT	CASSRGRDTILRPQHF
.	TRBJ1-3	11	TRBV2	.	TGTGCCAGCAGTGAGGGCTCTTCGAGATATTTT	CASSEGSSRYF
few	TRBJ2-7	14	TRBV29-1	.	TGCAGCGTTGAAGTTACAGGAGCTTGGAACGAGCAGTACTTC	CSVEVTGAWNEQYF
many	TRBJ2-7	11	TRBV5-5	.	TGTGCCAGCGGGGCAGCATACGAGCAGTACTTC	CASGAAYEQYF
many	TRBJ1-2	15	TRBV7-6	.	TGTGCCAGCAGCCCTCAGGGCAGTAAGAGCTATGGCTACACCTTC	CASSPQGSKSYGYTF
many	TRBJ1-1	18	TRBV6-2/TRBV6-3	TRBD1	TGTGCCAGCAGTTACCCCCCGGGGACAGGGAAGGTTTCCACTGAAGCTTTCTTT	CASSYPPGTGKVSTEAFF
.	TRBJ2-1	19	TRBV2	TRBD2	TGTGCCAGCAGTCGGACCCCGAGCGGGAGGGCCTCTTCCTACAATGAGCAGTTCTTC	CASSRTPSGRASSYNEQFF
many	TRBJ2-7	16	TRBV13	TRBD1	TGTGCCAGCAGCCCGGCTCCGGGACAGGGGCTCTACGAGCAGTACTTC	CASSPAPGQGLYEQYF
.	TRBJ1-1	14	TRBV29-1	TRBD1	TGCAGCGAAACCCTACAGGGGTCGAACACTGAAGCTTTCTTT	CSETLQGSNTEAFF
many	TRBJ2-1	15	TRBV2	TRBD2	TGTGCCAGCGGAGGACTAGCGGGGATGAACAATGAGCAGTTCTTC	CASGGLAGMNNEQFF
.	TRBJ1-1	17	TRBV20-1	.	TGCAGTGCTAGAGATCTTCGGGGCAGCCATTTGAACACTGAAGCTTTCTTT	CSARDLRGSHLNTEAFF
many	TRBJ2-6	15	TRBV6-2/TRBV6-3	.	TGTGCCAGCACCCCCGATACCTCTGGGGCCAACGTCCTGACTTTC	CASTPDTSGANVLTF
many	TRBJ1-1	13	TRBV18	.	TGTGCCAGCTCACCAGCGGGAGCCCCGGCAGCTTTCTTT	CASSPAGAPAAFF
many	TRBJ1-1	14	TRBV19	.	TGTGCCAGTAGTAGGCCCGGGGCGAACACTGAAGCTTTCTTT	CASSRPGANTEAFF
few	TRBJ1-5	14	TRBV24-1	.	TGTGCCACCAGGCGGGGGGGAGACAATCAGCCCCAGCATTTT	CATRRGGDNQPQHF
many	TRBJ1-2	14	TRBV7-8	TRBD1	TGTGCCAGCAGCTTAGTGGACAGGCAAGGTGGCTACACCTTC	CASSLVDRQGGYTF
few	TRBJ1-2	13	TRBV12-3/TRBV12-4	.	TGTGCCAGCAGCGTACAGGTGGACTATGGCTACACCTTC	CASSVQVDYGYTF
.	TRBJ2-1	14	TRBV20-1	TRBD2	TGCAGTGCCGAATTAGCGGGTTCCTACAATGAGCAGCTCTTC	CSAELAGSYNEQLF
many	TRBJ1-1	12	TRBV20-1	.	TGCAGTGCTAGACGGGGAGGCAATGAAGCTTTCTTT	CSARRGGNEAFF
many	TRBJ2-1	17	TRBV3-1	TRBD2	TGTGCCAGCAGCCAAGATCGTGGGACTAGCGGAAACAATGAGCAGTTCTTC	CASSQDRGTSGNNEQFF
many	TRBJ1-2	15	TRBV6-5	TRBD1	TGTGCCAGCAGTTACTACACAGGGGGGCACTATGGCTACACCTTC	CASSYYTGGHYGYTF
many	TRBJ2-2	14	TRBV5-5	.	TGTGCCAGCAGCTTAGCAGGGCCCACCGGGGAGCTGTTTTTT	CASSLAGPTGELFF
few	TRBJ2-2	14	TRBV10-3	.	TGTGCCATCAGTGACGGGAGTGACACCGGGGAGCTGTTTTTT	CAISDGSDTGELFF